The 4 T cell receptor beta chains in this list originate from one sample, sequenced in a study of T cells in Graves' hyperthyroidism and ophthalmopathy. Amplified TCR beta CDR3 regions came from RNA transcripts. Researchers ran a first-round RT-PCR on the TCR CDR3 using the HTBI primer set. TCRdb re-analysed the multiplex PCR reads in MiXCR, keeping a single row per CDR3 protein. The table lists a few hundred thousand distinct CDR3 sequences, roughly an eighth of them singletons, with under 20% in the top ten. Sequencing was performed on blood. These TCRs come from a woman aged 18-29 years with Graves' hyperthyroidism.

This clonotype has more than one count but fewer than ten. The chain recombines TRBV5-1 with TRBJ2-4; D is unresolved. V lost 4 bases, J lost 8 bases, and 16 bases lay in between. CDR1 and CDR2 from the germline V gene are SGHRS and YFSETQ. CDR3 length: 14 residues. CDR3 sequence: CASSLGSKEDIQYF. DNA of the CDR3: TGCGCCAGCAGCCTCGGGTCCAAAGAGGACATTCAGTACTTC. The variable domain in full, completed from reference TRBV5-1 and TRBJ2-4, reads KAGVTQTPRYLIKTRGQQVTLSCSPISGHRSVSWYQQTPGQGLQFLFEYFSETQRNKGNFPGRFSGRQFSNSRSEMNVSTLELGDSALYLCASSLGSKEDIQYFGAGTRLSVL.

This clonotype was seen repeatedly, ten times or more. This rearrangement joins TRBV7-9 to TRBJ1-1, with D maybe TRBD1 (5 bases). The CDR3 totals 15 residues. CDR1 and CDR2 (germline): SEHNR, FQNEAQ (reference sequence). With 7 bases removed from V and 0 bases from J, the gap between germline ends came to 15 bases. Here the CDR3 DNA reads TGTGCCAGCAACCGTTACGGGACCGTGAACACTGAAGCTTTCTTT. Its translation: CASNRYGTVNTEAFF. Full variable domain (rest looked up from reference TRBV7-9 and TRBJ1-1): DTGVSQNPRHKITKRGQNVTFRCDPISEHNRLYWYRQTLGQGPEFLTYFQNEAQLEKSRLLSDRFSAERPKGSFSTLEIQRTEQGDSAMYLCASNRYGTVNTEAFFGQGTRLTVV.

Many counts were recorded for this clonotype. The chain uses TRBV20-1 and TRBJ2-2, with D maybe TRBD2 (5 bases). CDR3 length equals 16 residues. Trimming cost V 6 bases and J 0 bases, with 17 bases left between them. Looked up from germline, CDR1 is DFQATT and CDR2 is SNEGSKA (reference sequence). CDR3 loop: CSATPEAGSNTGELFF. In DNA form, the CDR3 reads TGCAGTGCAACCCCCGAGGCGGGCTCGAACACCGGGGAGCTGTTTTTT.

This clonotype was detected many times. The V and J genes are TRBV2 and TRBJ2-1; D might be TRBD1 or TRBD2, each matching 5 bases. There are 15 residues in the CDR3. The V end was cut by 6 bases, the J end by 5 bases, with 17 bases between. The V gene's germline CDR1 is SNHLY and CDR2 FYNNEI. The CDR3 DNA reads TGTGCCAGCAGCACCGGGACCCGTACCCACAATGAGCAGTTCTTC. This codes for CASSTGTRTHNEQFF.